The rows below give T cell receptor beta chains drawn from one sample of a study of human T cells and chemical hapten exposure. TCRdb re-called the RACE reads with MiXCR, one entry per CDR3 protein. The data show under 200,000 distinct CDR3 sequences, with 25% to 30% seen just once and approximately 2.3% held by the top ten. Sequenced here: whole blood, sampled in connection with sensitization to the hapten diphenylcyclopropenone (DPC). These receptors originate from a woman under 30 with alopecia areata. Some clones in this sample may be carry-over from other donors' samples. Each CDR3 is given with its conserved first and last residue. D genes are given only for firm matches. Not all rows give a size; the values are once, few, many and, for expanded clones, a class.

d_call: .; clone_size: .; j_call: TRBJ1-1; v_call: TRBV9; cdr3_nt: TGTGCCAGCAGCCCCCCCTCTAGGACGCCGGACACTGAAGCTTTCTTT; cdr3_aa: CASSPPSRTPDTEAFF
d_call: TRBD2; clone_size: many; j_call: TRBJ2-7; v_call: TRBV29-1; cdr3_nt: TGCAGCGTTGGTCTAGCGGGAGTCGAGCAGTACTTC; cdr3_aa: CSVGLAGVEQYF
d_call: .; clone_size: .; j_call: TRBJ1-1; v_call: TRBV20-1; cdr3_nt: TGCAGTGCTAGGGGCCCGGTGATGAACACTGAAGCTTTCTTT; cdr3_aa: CSARGPVMNTEAFF
d_call: .; clone_size: once; j_call: TRBJ2-1; v_call: TRBV5-1; cdr3_nt: TGCGCCAGCAGCTTCCCTAGCGACTCCTACAATGAGCAGTTCTTC; cdr3_aa: CASSFPSDSYNEQFF
d_call: TRBD1; clone_size: few; j_call: TRBJ1-5; v_call: TRBV20-1; cdr3_nt: TGCAGTGCACACCAGGGGGGAAGCAATCAGCCCCAGCATTTT; cdr3_aa: CSAHQGGSNQPQHF
d_call: .; clone_size: .; j_call: TRBJ2-2; v_call: TRBV4-2; cdr3_nt: TGTGCCAGCAGCCCCCGACATCCGCCCGGGGAGCTGTTTTTT; cdr3_aa: CASSPRHPPGELFF
d_call: .; clone_size: .; j_call: TRBJ1-4; v_call: TRBV12-3/TRBV12-4; cdr3_nt: TGTGCCAGTCTCCGGGGCGCGAAACTGTTTTTT; cdr3_aa: CASLRGAKLFF
d_call: .; clone_size: .; j_call: TRBJ1-6; v_call: TRBV4-1; cdr3_nt: TGCGCCAGCAGCCAAGAAGGGTCAGGGGCCCCTTCACCCCTCCACTTT; cdr3_aa: CASSQEGSGAPSPLHF
d_call: .; clone_size: few; j_call: TRBJ1-1; v_call: TRBV18; cdr3_nt: TGTGCCAGCTCACCATCAGGGAACACTGAAGCTTTCTTT; cdr3_aa: CASSPSGNTEAFF
d_call: .; clone_size: .; j_call: TRBJ2-7; v_call: TRBV29-1; cdr3_nt: TGCAGCGTTGATGAACAGGGTGGAGGAGAGCAGTACTTC; cdr3_aa: CSVDEQGGGEQYF
d_call: .; clone_size: .; j_call: TRBJ2-5; v_call: TRBV14; cdr3_nt: TGTGCCAGCAGCACCACCATGGAGACCCAGTACTTC; cdr3_aa: CASSTTMETQYF
d_call: .; clone_size: few; j_call: TRBJ2-7; v_call: TRBV9; cdr3_nt: TGTGCCAGCAGCTTTGGAGGTCAGGGAAGCGAGCAGTACTTC; cdr3_aa: CASSFGGQGSEQYF
d_call: TRBD1; clone_size: .; j_call: TRBJ2-7; v_call: TRBV6-2/TRBV6-3; cdr3_nt: TGTGCCAGCAGAGACTATTCGGGACAGGAAGGCTACGAGCAGTACTTC; cdr3_aa: CASRDYSGQEGYEQYF
d_call: .; clone_size: .; j_call: TRBJ2-1; v_call: TRBV7-2; cdr3_nt: TGTGCCAGCAGCTTAGATTTTCAGGGCCCAGGGAATGAGCAGTTCTTC; cdr3_aa: CASSLDFQGPGNEQFF
d_call: TRBD1; clone_size: .; j_call: TRBJ1-1; v_call: TRBV7-2; cdr3_nt: TGTGCCAGCAGCCACCTCCCTGGACAGGGAACTGAAGCTTTCTTT; cdr3_aa: CASSHLPGQGTEAFF
d_call: .; clone_size: many; j_call: TRBJ1-5; v_call: TRBV9; cdr3_nt: TGTGCCAGCAGCGTAGGGGGAGCAAGGCAGCCCCAGCATTTT; cdr3_aa: CASSVGGARQPQHF
d_call: .; clone_size: many; j_call: TRBJ2-3; v_call: TRBV20-1; cdr3_nt: TGCAGTGCTAGGAGAGTCAGGGAGAACACAGATACGCAGTATTTT; cdr3_aa: CSARRVRENTDTQYF
d_call: .; clone_size: few; j_call: TRBJ2-3; v_call: TRBV11-3; cdr3_nt: TGTGCCAGCAGCTACAGCGCTAGCACAGATACGCAGTATTTT; cdr3_aa: CASSYSASTDTQYF
d_call: .; clone_size: .; j_call: TRBJ2-6; v_call: TRBV18; cdr3_nt: TGTGCCAGCTCTCCGACCGTTAACTCTGGGGCCAACGTCCTGACTTTC; cdr3_aa: CASSPTVNSGANVLTF
d_call: TRBD1; clone_size: .; j_call: TRBJ2-7; v_call: TRBV5-1; cdr3_nt: TGCGCCAGCAGCGTCGCCGGGACAGCGGAGAGGCAGTACTTC; cdr3_aa: CASSVAGTAERQYF
d_call: .; clone_size: .; j_call: TRBJ1-5; v_call: TRBV5-6; cdr3_nt: TGTGCCAGCAGCACCGGGACACCGAATCAGCCCCAGCATTTT; cdr3_aa: CASSTGTPNQPQHF
d_call: TRBD1; clone_size: .; j_call: TRBJ1-3; v_call: TRBV5-1; cdr3_nt: TGCGCCAGCAGCTTGACAGGGGACACTCGATCTGGAAACACCATATATTTT; cdr3_aa: CASSLTGDTRSGNTIYF
d_call: .; clone_size: few; j_call: TRBJ1-2; v_call: TRBV29-1; cdr3_nt: TGCAGCGTTGAAGTTCGGGCCCCGATTAACTATGGCTACACCTTC; cdr3_aa: CSVEVRAPINYGYTF
d_call: TRBD1; clone_size: .; j_call: TRBJ1-4; v_call: TRBV6-6; cdr3_nt: TGTGCCAGCAGTCTAGGACAGGGGGAGAATGAAAAACTGTTTTTT; cdr3_aa: CASSLGQGENEKLFF
d_call: .; clone_size: few; j_call: TRBJ2-7; v_call: TRBV28; cdr3_nt: TGTGCCAGCAGCAACATTTACAGCTACGAGCAGTACTTC; cdr3_aa: CASSNIYSYEQYF
d_call: .; clone_size: .; j_call: TRBJ2-7; v_call: TRBV10-3; cdr3_nt: TGTGCCATCAGTGTTGGGACACCACAAGGGGGGCAGTACTTC; cdr3_aa: CAISVGTPQGGQYF
d_call: TRBD1; clone_size: few; j_call: TRBJ2-7; v_call: TRBV27; cdr3_nt: TGTGCCAGCCGGTGGGACAGCATCTCCTACGAGCAGTACTTC; cdr3_aa: CASRWDSISYEQYF
d_call: .; clone_size: .; j_call: TRBJ1-5; v_call: TRBV24-1; cdr3_nt: TGTGCCACCAGTGACGCGGGTAGTCAGCCCCAGCATTTT; cdr3_aa: CATSDAGSQPQHF
d_call: .; clone_size: .; j_call: TRBJ2-2; v_call: TRBV7-9; cdr3_nt: TGTGCCAGCAGCTTTCAACTAGGGGTGGCCGGGGAGCTGTTTTTT; cdr3_aa: CASSFQLGVAGELFF
d_call: TRBD2; clone_size: .; j_call: TRBJ2-5; v_call: TRBV7-2; cdr3_nt: TGTGCCAGCAGGCGGGGGGTGGAGACCCAGTACTTC; cdr3_aa: CASRRGVETQYF
d_call: TRBD2; clone_size: .; j_call: TRBJ2-1; v_call: TRBV20-1; cdr3_nt: TGCAGTGCTAGAGTGGGTCGGGGACTAGAATCCTACAATGAGCAGTTCTTC; cdr3_aa: CSARVGRGLESYNEQFF
d_call: .; clone_size: few; j_call: TRBJ2-5; v_call: TRBV12-3/TRBV12-4; cdr3_nt: TGTGCCAGCAGCCATGACACTCTGAAAGAGACCCAGTACTTC; cdr3_aa: CASSHDTLKETQYF
d_call: TRBD2; clone_size: few; j_call: TRBJ2-3; v_call: TRBV20-1; cdr3_nt: TGCAAGGCGGGGGACCCAGATACGCAGTATTTT; cdr3_aa: CKAGDPDTQYF
d_call: .; clone_size: .; j_call: TRBJ2-7; v_call: TRBV20-1; cdr3_nt: TGCAGTGCTACCCCTAGCTACAGCTCCTACGAGCAGTACTTC; cdr3_aa: CSATPSYSSYEQYF
d_call: .; clone_size: many; j_call: TRBJ2-7; v_call: TRBV5-1; cdr3_nt: TGCGCCAGCAGCTTGGGTCGGTACGAGCAGTACTTC; cdr3_aa: CASSLGRYEQYF
d_call: .; clone_size: .; j_call: TRBJ2-3; v_call: TRBV27; cdr3_nt: TGTGCCAGTTCACTGTCGGGCGTTTCTAGCACAGATACGCAGTATTTT; cdr3_aa: CASSLSGVSSTDTQYF
d_call: .; clone_size: few; j_call: TRBJ2-2; v_call: TRBV29-1; cdr3_nt: TGCAGCGTTCATAAGGGGGGGGGGAACACCGGGGAGCTGTTTTTT; cdr3_aa: CSVHKGGGNTGELFF
d_call: .; clone_size: .; j_call: TRBJ2-2; v_call: TRBV4-3; cdr3_nt: TGCGCCAGCAGCCAAGATCGTCTTACCGGGGAGCTGTTTTTT; cdr3_aa: CASSQDRLTGELFF
d_call: TRBD1; clone_size: once; j_call: TRBJ1-4; v_call: TRBV7-2; cdr3_nt: TGTGCCAACAGCTTAGTGCTTCAGGGGGTTGCAACTAATGAAAAACTGTTTTTT; cdr3_aa: CANSLVLQGVATNEKLFF
d_call: .; clone_size: .; j_call: TRBJ2-3; v_call: TRBV29-1; cdr3_nt: TGCAGCGCTGGGTTGGCAGCTGGTCCAGATACGCAGTATTTT; cdr3_aa: CSAGLAAGPDTQYF
d_call: TRBD1; clone_size: .; j_call: TRBJ2-3; v_call: TRBV5-1; cdr3_nt: TGCGCCAGCAGCTTGAGCGGGGACAGGGATTTTCCGCAGTATTTT; cdr3_aa: CASSLSGDRDFPQYF
d_call: TRBD2; clone_size: .; j_call: TRBJ2-7; v_call: TRBV11-2; cdr3_nt: TGTGCCAGCAGCTCCCCGACAGCGGGGGGCCCCTACGAGCAGTACTTC; cdr3_aa: CASSSPTAGGPYEQYF
d_call: .; clone_size: .; j_call: TRBJ1-2; v_call: TRBV4-1; cdr3_nt: TGCGCCAGCAGCCAGGAGGACACGGCTGATTATGGCTACACCTTC; cdr3_aa: CASSQEDTADYGYTF
d_call: .; clone_size: few; j_call: TRBJ1-1; v_call: TRBV4-1; cdr3_nt: TGCGCCAGCAGCCAAGGTTATTGGGTCCCTGAAGCTTTCTTT; cdr3_aa: CASSQGYWVPEAFF
d_call: .; clone_size: .; j_call: TRBJ1-1; v_call: TRBV7-9; cdr3_nt: TGTGCCAGCAGAATACCGGGCACTGAAGCTTTCTTT; cdr3_aa: CASRIPGTEAFF
d_call: .; clone_size: few; j_call: TRBJ1-6; v_call: TRBV20-1; cdr3_nt: TGCAGTGCTCCGGTCCGTAATTCACCCCTCCACTTT; cdr3_aa: CSAPVRNSPLHF
d_call: .; clone_size: .; j_call: TRBJ1-6; v_call: TRBV7-2; cdr3_nt: TGTGCCAGCAGCTATAACTCCGGGAATTCACCCCTCCACTTT; cdr3_aa: CASSYNSGNSPLHF